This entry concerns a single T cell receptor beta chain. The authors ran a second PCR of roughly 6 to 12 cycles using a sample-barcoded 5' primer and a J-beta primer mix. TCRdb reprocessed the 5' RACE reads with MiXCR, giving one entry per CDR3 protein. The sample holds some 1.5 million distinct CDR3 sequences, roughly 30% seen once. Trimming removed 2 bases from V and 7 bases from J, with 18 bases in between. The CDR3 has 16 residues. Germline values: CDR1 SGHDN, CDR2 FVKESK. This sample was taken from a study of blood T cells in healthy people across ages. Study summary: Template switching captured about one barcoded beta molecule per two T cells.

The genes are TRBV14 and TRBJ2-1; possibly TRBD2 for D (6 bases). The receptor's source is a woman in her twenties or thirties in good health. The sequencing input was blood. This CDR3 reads CASSQRWLAGGNEQFF. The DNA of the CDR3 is TGTGCCAGCAGCCAAAGGTGGCTAGCTGGAGGGAATGAGCAGTTCTTC. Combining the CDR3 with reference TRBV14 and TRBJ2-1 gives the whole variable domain EAGVTQFPSHSVIEKGQTVTLRCDPISGHDNLYWYRRVMGKEIKFLLHFVKESKQDESGMPNNRFLAERTGGTYSTLKVQPAELEDSGVYFCASSQRWLAGGNEQFFGPGTRLTVL.